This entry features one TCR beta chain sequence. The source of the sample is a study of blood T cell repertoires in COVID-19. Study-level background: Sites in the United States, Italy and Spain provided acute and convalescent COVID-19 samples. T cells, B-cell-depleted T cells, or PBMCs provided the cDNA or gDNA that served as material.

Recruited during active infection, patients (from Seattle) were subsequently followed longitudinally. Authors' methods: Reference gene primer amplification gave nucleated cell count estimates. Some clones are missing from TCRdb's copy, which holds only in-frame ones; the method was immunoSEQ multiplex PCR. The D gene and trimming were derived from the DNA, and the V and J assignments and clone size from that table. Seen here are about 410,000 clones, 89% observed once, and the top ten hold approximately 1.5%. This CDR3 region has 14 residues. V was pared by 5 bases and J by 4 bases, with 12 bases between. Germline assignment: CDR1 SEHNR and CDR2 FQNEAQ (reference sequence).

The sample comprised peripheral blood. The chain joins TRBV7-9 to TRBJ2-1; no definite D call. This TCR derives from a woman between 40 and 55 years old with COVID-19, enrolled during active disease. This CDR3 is CASSDDMAYNEQFF. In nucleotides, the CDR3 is TGTGCCAGCAGCGACGACATGGCGTACAATGAGCAGTTCTTC.